This TCR beta chain was documented in a study of blood T cell repertoires in COVID-19. Membership in each cohort depended on participant-reported clinical history. All recovered Cohort 3 donors got two negative PCRs, got clearance, or saw symptom resolution. The trim removed 0 bases at V and 6 bases at J, leaving 0 bases unmatched. The CDR3 has 13 residues. CDR1 MDHEN and CDR2 SYDVKM come from the germline V gene. Only in-frame clones appear in the TCRdb table, and some are missing; sequencing was by immunoSEQ multiplex PCR. Of under 200,000 clones in the sample, roughly 85% were seen once. The sample comprised PBMCs or T cells enriched from blood (not recorded which). The gene calls are TRBV28 and TRBJ2-3; 7 nucleotides match TRBD2. The source of this sequence is a man in his sixties who had recovered from COVID-19. The chain's CDR3 is CASSLWGGDTQYF. CDR3 DNA sequence: TGTGCCAGCAGTTTATGGGGAGGGGATACGCAGTATTTT. The variable domain in full, with the rest retrieved from reference TRBV28 and TRBJ2-3, is DVKVTQSSRYLVKRTGEKVFLECVQDMDHENMFWYRQDPGLGLRLIYFSYDVKMKEKGDIPEGYSVSREKKERFSLILESASTNQTSMYLCASSLWGGDTQYFGPGTRLTVL.